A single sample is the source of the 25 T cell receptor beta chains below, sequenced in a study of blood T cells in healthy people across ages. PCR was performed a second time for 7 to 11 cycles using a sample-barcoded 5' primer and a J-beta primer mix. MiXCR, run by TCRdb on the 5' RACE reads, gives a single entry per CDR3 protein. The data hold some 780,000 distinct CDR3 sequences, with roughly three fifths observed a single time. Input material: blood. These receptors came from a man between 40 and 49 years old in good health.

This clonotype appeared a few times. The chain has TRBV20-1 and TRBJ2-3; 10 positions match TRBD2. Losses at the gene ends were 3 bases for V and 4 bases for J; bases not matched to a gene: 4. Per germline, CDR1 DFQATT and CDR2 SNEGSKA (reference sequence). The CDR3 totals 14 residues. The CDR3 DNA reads TGCAGTGCTAGTCCTAGCGGGGGCTCAGATACGCAGTATTTT. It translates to CSASPSGGSDTQYF.

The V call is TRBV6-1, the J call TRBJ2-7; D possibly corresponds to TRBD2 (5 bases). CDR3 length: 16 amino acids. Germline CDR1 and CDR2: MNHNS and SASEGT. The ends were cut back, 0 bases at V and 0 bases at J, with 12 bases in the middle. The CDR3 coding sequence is TGTGCCAGCAGTGAAGCCGGACTCATGAGCTCCTACGAGCAGTACTTC. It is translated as CASSEAGLMSSYEQYF.

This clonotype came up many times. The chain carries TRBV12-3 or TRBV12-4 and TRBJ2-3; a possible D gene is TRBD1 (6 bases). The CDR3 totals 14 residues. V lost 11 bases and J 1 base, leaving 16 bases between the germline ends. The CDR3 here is CASTGQPRTDTQYF. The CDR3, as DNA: TGTGCCTCAACCGGACAGCCCCGCACAGATACGCAGTATTTT.

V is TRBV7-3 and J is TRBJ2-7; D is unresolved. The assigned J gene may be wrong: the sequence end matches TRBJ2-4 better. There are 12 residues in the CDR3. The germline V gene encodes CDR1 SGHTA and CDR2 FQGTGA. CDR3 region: CASRSDGDIQYF. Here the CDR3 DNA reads TGTGCCAGCAGATCCGACGGAGACATTCAGTACTTC.

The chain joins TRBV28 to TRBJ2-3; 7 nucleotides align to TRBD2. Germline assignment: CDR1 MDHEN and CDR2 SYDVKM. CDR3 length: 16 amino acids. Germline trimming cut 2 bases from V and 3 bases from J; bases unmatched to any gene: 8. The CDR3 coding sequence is TGTGCCAGCAGTTTAGGGGGAGGGTGGACGACAGATACGCAGTATTTT. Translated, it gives CASSLGGGWTTDTQYF.

The CDR3 DNA reads TGTGCCAGCAGTTACTCCCTGGGGACTAGCGGGAGCTCCTACAATGAGCAGTACTTC. This codes for CASSYSLGTSGSSYNEQYF. The V call is TRBV6-2 or TRBV6-3, the J call TRBJ2-1, with 14 bases identical to TRBD2. The J call is in doubt because the DNA end fits TRBJ2-7 better. The CDR3 loop spans 19 amino acids. Germline-derived CDR1 and CDR2 are MNHEY and SVGEGT.

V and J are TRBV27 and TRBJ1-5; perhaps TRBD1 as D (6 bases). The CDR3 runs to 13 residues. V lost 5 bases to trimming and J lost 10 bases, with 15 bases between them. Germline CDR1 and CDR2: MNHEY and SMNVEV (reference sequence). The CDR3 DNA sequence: TGTGCCAGCAGTCACAGGGAAGGCAGACCCCAGCATTTT. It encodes CASSHREGRPQHF.

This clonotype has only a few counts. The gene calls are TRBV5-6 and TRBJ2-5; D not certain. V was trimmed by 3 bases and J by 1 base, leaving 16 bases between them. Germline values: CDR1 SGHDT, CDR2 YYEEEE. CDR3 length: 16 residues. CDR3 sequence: CASSSRATESQETQYF. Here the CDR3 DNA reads TGTGCCAGCAGCTCGAGAGCCACAGAAAGCCAAGAGACCCAGTACTTC.

The DNA for the CDR3 is TGTGCCAGCAGTCTGCGACTAGCGGGCACGATATCCAAAAACATTCAGTACTTC. This sequence encodes CASSLRLAGTISKNIQYF. The rearrangement joins TRBV6-2 or TRBV6-3 to TRBJ2-4; 10 bases are shared with TRBD2. The CDR3 is 18 amino acids. Germline lookup yields CDR1 MNHEY and CDR2 SVGEGT. V shed 5 bases and J 2 bases; nucleotides not matched to a gene: 12.

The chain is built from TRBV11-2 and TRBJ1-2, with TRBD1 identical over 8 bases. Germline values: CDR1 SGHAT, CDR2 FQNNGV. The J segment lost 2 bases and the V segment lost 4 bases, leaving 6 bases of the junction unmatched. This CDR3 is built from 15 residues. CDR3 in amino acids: CASSSTGGFNYGYTF. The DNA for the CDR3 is TGTGCCAGCAGCTCTACAGGGGGGTTCAACTATGGCTACACCTTC.

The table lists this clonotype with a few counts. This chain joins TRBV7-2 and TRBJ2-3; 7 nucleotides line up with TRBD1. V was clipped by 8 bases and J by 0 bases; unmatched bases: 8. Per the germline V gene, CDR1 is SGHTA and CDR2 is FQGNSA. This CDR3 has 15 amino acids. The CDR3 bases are TGTGCCAGCGGGATACAGGGGTCGAGCACAGATACGCAGTATTTT. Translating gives CASGIQGSSTDTQYF.

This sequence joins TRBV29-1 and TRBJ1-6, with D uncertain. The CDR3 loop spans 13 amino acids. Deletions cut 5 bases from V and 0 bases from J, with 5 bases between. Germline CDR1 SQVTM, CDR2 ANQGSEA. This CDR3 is CSVKSSYNSPLHF. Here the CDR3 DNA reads TGCAGCGTTAAGAGCTCCTATAATTCACCCCTCCACTTT.

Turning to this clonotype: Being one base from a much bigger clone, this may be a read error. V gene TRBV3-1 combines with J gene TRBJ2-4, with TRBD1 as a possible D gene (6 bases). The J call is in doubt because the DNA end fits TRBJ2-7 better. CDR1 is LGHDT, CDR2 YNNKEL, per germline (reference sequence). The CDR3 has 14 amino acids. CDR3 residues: CASCQATGFYEQYF. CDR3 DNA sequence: TGTGCCAGCTGCCAAGCTACAGGGTTCTACGAGCAGTACTTC.

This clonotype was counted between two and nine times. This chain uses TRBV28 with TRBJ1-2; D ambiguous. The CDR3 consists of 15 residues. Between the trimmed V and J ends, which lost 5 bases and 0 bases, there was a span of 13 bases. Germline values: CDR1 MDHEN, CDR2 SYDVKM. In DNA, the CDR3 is TGTGCCAGCAGTCCCGCACGGAATACTAACTATGGCTACACCTTC. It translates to CASSPARNTNYGYTF.

The CDR3 loop reads CASSVATMSGGAPDTQYF. CDR3 in DNA: TGTGCCAGCAGCGTAGCTACAATGAGCGGGGGGGCCCCGGATACGCAGTATTTT. The chain joins TRBV9 to TRBJ2-3; TRBD2 matches 10 bases. J was trimmed by 6 bases and V by 0 bases; bases with no gene match: 13. The length of the CDR3 is 18 residues. Germline V gene lookup returns CDR1 SGDLS and CDR2 YYNGEE.

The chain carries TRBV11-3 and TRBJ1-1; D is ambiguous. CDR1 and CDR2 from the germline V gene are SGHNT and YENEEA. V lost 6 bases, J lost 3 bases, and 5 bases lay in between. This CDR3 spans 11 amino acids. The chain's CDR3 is CASSADTEAFF. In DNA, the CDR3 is TGTGCCAGCAGTGCAGACACTGAAGCTTTCTTT.

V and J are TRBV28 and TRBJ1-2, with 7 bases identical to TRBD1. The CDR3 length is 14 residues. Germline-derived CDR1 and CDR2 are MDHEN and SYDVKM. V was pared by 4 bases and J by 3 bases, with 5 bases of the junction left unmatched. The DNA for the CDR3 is TGTGCCAGCAGTTCCAGGGGGTCGGACTATGGCTACACCTTC. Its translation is CASSSRGSDYGYTF.

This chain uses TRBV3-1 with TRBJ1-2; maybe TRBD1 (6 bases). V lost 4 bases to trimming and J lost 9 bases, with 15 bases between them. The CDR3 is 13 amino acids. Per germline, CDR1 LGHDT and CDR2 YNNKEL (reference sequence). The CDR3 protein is CASSPGAASSYTF. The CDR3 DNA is TGTGCCAGCAGCCCAGGGGCAGCCTCAAGCTACACCTTC.

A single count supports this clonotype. CDR3 region: CSVVGGGDGYTF. DNA for the CDR3: TGCAGCGTTGTCGGGGGGGGCGATGGCTACACCTTC. The chain recombines TRBV29-1 with TRBJ1-2, with D maybe TRBD1 (6 bases). Germline V gene lookup returns CDR1 SQVTM and CDR2 ANQGSEA. CDR3 length: 12 amino acids. Trimming stripped 4 bases from V and 6 bases from J, with 12 bases between. The whole variable domain, remainder taken from reference TRBV29-1 and TRBJ1-2, is SAVISQKPSRDICQRGTSLTIQCQVDSQVTMMFWYRQQPGQSLTLIATANQGSEATYESGFVIDKFPISRPNLTFSTLTVSNMSPEDSSIYLCSVVGGGDGYTFGSGTRLTVV.

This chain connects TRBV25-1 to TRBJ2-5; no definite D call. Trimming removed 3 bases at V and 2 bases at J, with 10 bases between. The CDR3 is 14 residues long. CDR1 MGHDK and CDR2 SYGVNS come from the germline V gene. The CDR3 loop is CASSDRTNQETQYF. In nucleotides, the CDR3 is TGTGCCAGCAGTGACCGCACAAATCAAGAGACCCAGTACTTC.

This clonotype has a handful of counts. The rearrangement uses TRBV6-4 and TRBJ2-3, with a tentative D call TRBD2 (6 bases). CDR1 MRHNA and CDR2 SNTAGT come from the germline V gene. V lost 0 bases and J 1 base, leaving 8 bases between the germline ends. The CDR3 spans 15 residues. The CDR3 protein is CASSDSGTGTDTQYF. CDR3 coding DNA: TGTGCCAGCAGTGACTCCGGGACTGGCACAGATACGCAGTATTTT.

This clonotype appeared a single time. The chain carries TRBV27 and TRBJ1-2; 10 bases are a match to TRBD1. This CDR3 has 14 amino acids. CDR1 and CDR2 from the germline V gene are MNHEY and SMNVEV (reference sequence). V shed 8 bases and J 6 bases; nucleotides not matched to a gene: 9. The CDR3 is CASRLRTGGDGYTF. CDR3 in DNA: TGTGCCAGCCGGCTACGGACAGGGGGGGATGGCTACACCTTC.

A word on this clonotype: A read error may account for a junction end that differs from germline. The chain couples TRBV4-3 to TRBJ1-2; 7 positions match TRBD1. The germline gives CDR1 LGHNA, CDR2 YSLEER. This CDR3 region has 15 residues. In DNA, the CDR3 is TGCGCCGGCAGCCAAGATCGACAGGGAGGTCGTGGCTACACCTTC. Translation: CAGSQDRQGGRGYTF.

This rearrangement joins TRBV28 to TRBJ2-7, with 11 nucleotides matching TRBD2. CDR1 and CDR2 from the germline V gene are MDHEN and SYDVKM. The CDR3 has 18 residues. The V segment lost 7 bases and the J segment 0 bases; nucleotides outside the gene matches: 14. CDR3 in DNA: TGTGCCAGCAACGGAGGTCTAGCGGGAGGTCGCTACTCCTACGAGCAGTACTTC. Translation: CASNGGLAGGRYSYEQYF.

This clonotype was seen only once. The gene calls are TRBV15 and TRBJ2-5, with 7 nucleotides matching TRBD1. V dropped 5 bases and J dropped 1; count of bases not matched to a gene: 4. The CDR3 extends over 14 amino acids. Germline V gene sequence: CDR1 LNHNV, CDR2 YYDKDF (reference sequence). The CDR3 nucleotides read TGTGCCACCAGCGCCGGGGACAGCCAAGAGACCCAGTACTTC. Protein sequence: CATSAGDSQETQYF.